This paragraph covers one T cell receptor beta chain sequence. The CDR3 spans 16 residues. V lost 8 bases and J lost 3; bases outside the gene matches: 5. Germline CDR1 is SGHRS and CDR2 is YFSETQ. Vbeta (60) and Jbeta (13) primers were used in the PCR. Clones were read by immunoSEQ multiplex PCR, and TCRdb kept only the in-frame ones, dropping some. The sample holds a few hundred thousand clones; about three quarters are singletons and the top ten take around 15%. The sample originates from a study of cytomegalovirus exposure and HLA in healthy donors. The sequencing input was PBMCs. This sequence originates from a man aged 35-49 years in good health and CMV-seronegative. The chain recombines TRBV5-1 with TRBJ2-6; 13 nucleotides align to TRBD2. The CDR3: CASTSGGAFGANVLTF. Written as DNA, the CDR3 is TGCGCCAGTACTAGCGGGGGGGCGTTTGGGGCCAACGTCCTGACTTTC.